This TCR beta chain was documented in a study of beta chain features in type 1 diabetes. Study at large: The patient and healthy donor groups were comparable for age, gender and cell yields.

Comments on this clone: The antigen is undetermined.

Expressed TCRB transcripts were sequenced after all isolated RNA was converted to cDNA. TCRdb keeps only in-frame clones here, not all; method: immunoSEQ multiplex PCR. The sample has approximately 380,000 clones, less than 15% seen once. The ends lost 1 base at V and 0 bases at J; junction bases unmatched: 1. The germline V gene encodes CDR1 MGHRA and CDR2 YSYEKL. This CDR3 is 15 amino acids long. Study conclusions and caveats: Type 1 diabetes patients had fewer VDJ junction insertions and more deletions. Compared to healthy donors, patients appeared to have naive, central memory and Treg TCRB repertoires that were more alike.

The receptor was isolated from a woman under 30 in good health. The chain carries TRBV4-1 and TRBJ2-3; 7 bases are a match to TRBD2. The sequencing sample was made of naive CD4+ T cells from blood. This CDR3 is CASSQVGGSTDTQYF. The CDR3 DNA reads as TGCGCCAGCAGCCAAGTGGGGGGGAGCACAGATACGCAGTATTTT.